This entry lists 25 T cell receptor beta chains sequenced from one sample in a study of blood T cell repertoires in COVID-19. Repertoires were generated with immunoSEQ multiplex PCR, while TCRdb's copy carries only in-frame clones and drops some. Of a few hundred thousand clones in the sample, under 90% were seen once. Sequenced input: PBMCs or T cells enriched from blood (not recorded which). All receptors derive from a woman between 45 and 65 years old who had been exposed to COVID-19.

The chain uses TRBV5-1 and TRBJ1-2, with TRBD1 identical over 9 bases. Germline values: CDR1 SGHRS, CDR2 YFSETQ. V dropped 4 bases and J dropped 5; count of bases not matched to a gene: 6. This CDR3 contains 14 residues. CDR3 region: CASSDDGTGYGYTF. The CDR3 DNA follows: TGCGCCAGCAGCGACGACGGGACAGGGTATGGCTACACCTTC.

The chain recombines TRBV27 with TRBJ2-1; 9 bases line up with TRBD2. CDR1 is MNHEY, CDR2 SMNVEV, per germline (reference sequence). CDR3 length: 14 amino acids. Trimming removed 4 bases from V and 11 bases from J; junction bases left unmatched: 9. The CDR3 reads CASSSYPAGGKQFF. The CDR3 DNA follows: TGTGCCAGCAGTTCTTATCCAGCGGGGGGTAAGCAGTTCTTC.

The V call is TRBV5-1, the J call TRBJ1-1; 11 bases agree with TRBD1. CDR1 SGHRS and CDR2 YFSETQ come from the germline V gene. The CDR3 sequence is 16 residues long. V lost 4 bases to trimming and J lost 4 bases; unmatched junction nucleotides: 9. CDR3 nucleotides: TGCGCCAGCAGCATCCGCCCGGGGACAGGGGGCACTGAAGCTTTCTTT. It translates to CASSIRPGTGGTEAFF. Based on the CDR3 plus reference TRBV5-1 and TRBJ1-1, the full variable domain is KAGVTQTPRYLIKTRGQQVTLSCSPISGHRSVSWYQQTPGQGLQFLFEYFSETQRNKGNFPGRFSGRQFSNSRSEMNVSTLELGDSALYLCASSIRPGTGGTEAFFGQGTRLTVV.

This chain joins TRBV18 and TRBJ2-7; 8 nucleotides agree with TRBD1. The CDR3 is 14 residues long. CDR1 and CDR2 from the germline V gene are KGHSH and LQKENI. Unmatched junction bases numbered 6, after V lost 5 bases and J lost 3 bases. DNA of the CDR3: TGTGCCAGCTCATCCGAACAGGGGGTCTACGAGCAGTACTTC. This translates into CASSSEQGVYEQYF.

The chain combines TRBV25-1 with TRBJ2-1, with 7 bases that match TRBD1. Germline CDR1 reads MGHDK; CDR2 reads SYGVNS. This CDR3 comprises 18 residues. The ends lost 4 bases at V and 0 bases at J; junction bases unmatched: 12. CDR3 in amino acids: CASSGPLKTGASYNEQFF. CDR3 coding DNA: TGTGCCAGCAGTGGCCCTCTCAAAACAGGGGCCTCCTACAATGAGCAGTTCTTC.

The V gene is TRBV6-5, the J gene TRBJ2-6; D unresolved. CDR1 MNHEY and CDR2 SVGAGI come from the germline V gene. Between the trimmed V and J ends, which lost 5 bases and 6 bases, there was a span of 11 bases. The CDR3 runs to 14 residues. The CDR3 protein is CASSQIGSANVLTF. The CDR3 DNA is TGTGCCAGCAGTCAAATCGGGTCGGCCAACGTCCTGACTTTC.

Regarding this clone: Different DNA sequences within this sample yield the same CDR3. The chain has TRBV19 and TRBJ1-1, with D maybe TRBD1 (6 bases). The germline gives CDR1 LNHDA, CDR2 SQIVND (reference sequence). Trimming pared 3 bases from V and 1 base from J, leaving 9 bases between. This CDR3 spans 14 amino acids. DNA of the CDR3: TGTGCCAGTAGTATCGTACAGGGGAACACTGAAGCTTTCTTT. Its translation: CASSIVQGNTEAFF. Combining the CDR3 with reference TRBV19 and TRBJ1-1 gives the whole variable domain DGGITQSPKYLFRKEGQNVTLSCEQNLNHDAMYWYRQDPGQGLRLIYYSQIVNDFQKGDIAEGYSVSREKKESFPLTVTSAQKNPTAFYLCASSIVQGNTEAFFGQGTRLTVV.

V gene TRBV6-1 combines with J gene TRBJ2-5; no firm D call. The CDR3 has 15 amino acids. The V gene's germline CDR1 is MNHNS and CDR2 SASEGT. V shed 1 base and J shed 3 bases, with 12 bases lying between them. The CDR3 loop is CASSEVETTEETQYF. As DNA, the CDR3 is TGTGCCAGCAGTGAAGTAGAAACGACTGAAGAGACCCAGTACTTC.

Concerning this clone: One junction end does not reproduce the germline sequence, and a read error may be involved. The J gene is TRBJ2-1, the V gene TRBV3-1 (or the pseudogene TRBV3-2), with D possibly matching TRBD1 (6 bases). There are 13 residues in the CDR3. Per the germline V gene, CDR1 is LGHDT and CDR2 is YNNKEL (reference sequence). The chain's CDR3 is CASRGASYNEQLF. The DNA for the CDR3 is TGTGCCAGCAGGGGGGCCTCCTACAATGAGCAGCTCTTC.

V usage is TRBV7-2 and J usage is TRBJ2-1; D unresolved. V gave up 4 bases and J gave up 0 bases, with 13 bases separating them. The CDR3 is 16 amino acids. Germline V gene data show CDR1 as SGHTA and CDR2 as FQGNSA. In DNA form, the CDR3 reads TGTGCCAGCAGCTCACCATTCTATAGCTCCTACAATGAGCAGTTCTTC. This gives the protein CASSSPFYSSYNEQFF.

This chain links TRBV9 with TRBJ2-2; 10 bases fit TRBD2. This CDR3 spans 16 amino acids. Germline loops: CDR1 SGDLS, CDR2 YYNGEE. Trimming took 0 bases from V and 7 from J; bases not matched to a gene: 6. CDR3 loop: CASSVDPSGGIGELFF. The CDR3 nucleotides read TGTGCCAGCAGCGTAGACCCTAGCGGGGGCATCGGGGAGCTGTTTTTT.

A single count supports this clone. The CDR3 region is CASTPRDRGRDGYTF. CDR3 in DNA: TGTGCCAGCACCCCGAGGGACAGGGGCCGGGATGGCTACACCTTC. The chain has TRBV3-1 (or the pseudogene TRBV3-2) and TRBJ1-2; 10 bases are a match to TRBD1. The CDR3 is 15 amino acids. Germline values: CDR1 LGHDT, CDR2 YNNKEL (reference sequence). V trimming: 7 bases; J trimming: 6 bases; junction bases outside the gene matches: 11.

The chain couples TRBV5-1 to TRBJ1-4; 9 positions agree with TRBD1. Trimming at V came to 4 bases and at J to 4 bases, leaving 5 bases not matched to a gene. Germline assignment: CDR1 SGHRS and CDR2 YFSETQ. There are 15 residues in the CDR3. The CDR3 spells CASSRETGGNEKLFF. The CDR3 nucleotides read TGCGCCAGCAGCCGCGAGACAGGGGGTAATGAAAAACTGTTTTTT.

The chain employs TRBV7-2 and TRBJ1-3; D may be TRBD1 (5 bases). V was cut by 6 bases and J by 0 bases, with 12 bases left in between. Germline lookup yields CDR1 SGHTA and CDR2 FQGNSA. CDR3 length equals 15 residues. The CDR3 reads CASSRQIASGNTIYF. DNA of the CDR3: TGTGCCAGCAGTCGACAGATCGCCTCTGGAAACACCATATATTTT. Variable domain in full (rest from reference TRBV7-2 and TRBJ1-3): GAGVSQSPSNKVTEKGKDVELRCDPISGHTALYWYRQSLGQGLEFLIYFQGNSAPDKSGLPSDRFSAERTGGSVSTLTIQRTQQEDSAVYLCASSRQIASGNTIYFGEGSWLTVV.

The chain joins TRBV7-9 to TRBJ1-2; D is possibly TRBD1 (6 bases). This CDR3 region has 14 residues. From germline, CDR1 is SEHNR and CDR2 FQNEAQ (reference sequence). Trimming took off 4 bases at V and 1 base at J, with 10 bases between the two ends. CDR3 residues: CASSSLDSNYGYTF. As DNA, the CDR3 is TGTGCCAGCAGCTCGTTGGACAGTAACTATGGCTACACCTTC.

CDR3 coding DNA: TGTGCCAGCTCACCCGGGACAGGGGATTTACATGGCTACACCTTC. Encoded protein: CASSPGTGDLHGYTF. V usage is TRBV11-2 and J usage is TRBJ1-2, with 10 positions matching TRBD1. Germline values: CDR1 SGHAT, CDR2 FQNNGV. V shed 8 bases and J 6 bases; nucleotides not matched to a gene: 12. This CDR3 spans 15 amino acids.

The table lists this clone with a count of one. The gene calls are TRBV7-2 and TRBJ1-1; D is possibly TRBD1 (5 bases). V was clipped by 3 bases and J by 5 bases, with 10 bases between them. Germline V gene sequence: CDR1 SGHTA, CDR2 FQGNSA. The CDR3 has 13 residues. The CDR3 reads CASSFMGLTEAFF. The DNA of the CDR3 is TGTGCCAGCAGCTTTATGGGGCTGACTGAAGCTTTCTTT. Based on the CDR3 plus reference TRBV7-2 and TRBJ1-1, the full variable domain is GAGVSQSPSNKVTEKGKDVELRCDPISGHTALYWYRQSLGQGLEFLIYFQGNSAPDKSGLPSDRFSAERTGGSVSTLTIQRTQQEDSAVYLCASSFMGLTEAFFGQGTRLTVV.

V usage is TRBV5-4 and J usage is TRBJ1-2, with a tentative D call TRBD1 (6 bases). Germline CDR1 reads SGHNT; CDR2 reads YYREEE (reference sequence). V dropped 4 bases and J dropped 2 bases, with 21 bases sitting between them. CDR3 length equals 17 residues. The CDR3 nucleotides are TGTGCCAGCAGCCGGGGGGGCCTTGAAGGTCCCAACTATGGCTACACCTTC. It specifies CASSRGGLEGPNYGYTF.

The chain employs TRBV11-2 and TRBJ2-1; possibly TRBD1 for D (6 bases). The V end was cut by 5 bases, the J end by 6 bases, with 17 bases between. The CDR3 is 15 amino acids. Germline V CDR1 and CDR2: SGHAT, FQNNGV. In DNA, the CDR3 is TGTGCCAGCAGCGCTCAGGTCGGACAGACCAATGAGCAGTTCTTC. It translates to CASSAQVGQTNEQFF.

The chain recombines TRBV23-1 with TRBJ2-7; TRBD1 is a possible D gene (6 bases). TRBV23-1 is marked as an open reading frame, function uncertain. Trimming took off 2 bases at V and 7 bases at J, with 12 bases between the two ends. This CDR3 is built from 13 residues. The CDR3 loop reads CASSQRTVREQYF. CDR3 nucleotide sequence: TGCGCCAGCAGTCAAAGGACAGTAAGAGAGCAGTACTTC.

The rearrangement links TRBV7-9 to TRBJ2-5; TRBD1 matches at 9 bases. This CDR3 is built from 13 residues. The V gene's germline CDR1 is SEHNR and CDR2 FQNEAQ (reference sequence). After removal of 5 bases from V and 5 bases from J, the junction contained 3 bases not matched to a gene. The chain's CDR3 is CASSPTGGETQYF. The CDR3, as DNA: TGTGCCAGCAGCCCGACAGGGGGGGAGACCCAGTACTTC.

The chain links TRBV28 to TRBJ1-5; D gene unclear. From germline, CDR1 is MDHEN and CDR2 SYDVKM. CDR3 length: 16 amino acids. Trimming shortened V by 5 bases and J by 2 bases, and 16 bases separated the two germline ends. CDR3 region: CASSPPDSRGNQPQHF. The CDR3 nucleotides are TGTGCCAGCAGTCCACCGGACTCCCGGGGCAATCAGCCCCAGCATTTT.

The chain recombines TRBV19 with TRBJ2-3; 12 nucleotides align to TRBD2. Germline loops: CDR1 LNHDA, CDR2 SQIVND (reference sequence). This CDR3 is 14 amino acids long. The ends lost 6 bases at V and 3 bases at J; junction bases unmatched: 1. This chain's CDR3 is CASRTSGGTDTQYF. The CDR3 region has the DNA TGTGCCAGTAGGACTAGCGGGGGAACAGATACGCAGTATTTT.

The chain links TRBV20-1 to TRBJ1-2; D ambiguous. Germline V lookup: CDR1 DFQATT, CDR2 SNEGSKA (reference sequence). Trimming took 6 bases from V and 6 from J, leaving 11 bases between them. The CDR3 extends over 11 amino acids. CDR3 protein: CSATTGNGYTF. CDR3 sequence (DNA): TGCAGTGCGACGACGGGTAATGGCTACACCTTC.

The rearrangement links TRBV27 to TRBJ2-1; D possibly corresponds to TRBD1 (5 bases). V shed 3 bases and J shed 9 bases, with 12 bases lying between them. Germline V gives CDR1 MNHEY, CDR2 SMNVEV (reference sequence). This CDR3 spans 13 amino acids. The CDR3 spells CASSFQGRGEQFF. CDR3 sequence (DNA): TGTGCCAGCAGTTTCCAGGGTAGGGGTGAGCAGTTCTTC.